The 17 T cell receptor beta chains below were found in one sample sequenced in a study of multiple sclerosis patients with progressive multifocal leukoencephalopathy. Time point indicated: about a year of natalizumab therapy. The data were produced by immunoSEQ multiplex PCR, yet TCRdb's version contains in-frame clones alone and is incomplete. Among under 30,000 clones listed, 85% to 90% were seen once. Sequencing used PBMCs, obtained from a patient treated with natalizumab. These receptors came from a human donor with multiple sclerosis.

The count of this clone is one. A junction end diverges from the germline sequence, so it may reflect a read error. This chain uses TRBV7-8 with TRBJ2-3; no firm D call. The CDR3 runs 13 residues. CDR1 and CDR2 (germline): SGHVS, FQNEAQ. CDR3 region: CAGSLYTTDTQYF. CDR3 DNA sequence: TGTGCCGGCAGCTTATACACCACAGATACGCAGTATTTT.

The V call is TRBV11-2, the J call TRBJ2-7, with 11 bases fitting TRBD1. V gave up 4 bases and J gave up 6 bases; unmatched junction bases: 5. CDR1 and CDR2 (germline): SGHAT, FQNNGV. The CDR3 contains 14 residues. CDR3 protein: CASSSDRGLGEQYF. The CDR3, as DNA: TGTGCCAGCAGCTCGGACAGGGGGCTTGGCGAGCAGTACTTC. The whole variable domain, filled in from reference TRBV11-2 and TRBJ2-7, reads EAGVAQSPRYKIIEKRQSVAFWCNPISGHATLYWYQQILGQGPKLLIQFQNNGVVDDSQLPKDRFSAERLKGVDSTLKIQPAKLEDSAVYLCASSSDRGLGEQYFGPGTRLTVT.

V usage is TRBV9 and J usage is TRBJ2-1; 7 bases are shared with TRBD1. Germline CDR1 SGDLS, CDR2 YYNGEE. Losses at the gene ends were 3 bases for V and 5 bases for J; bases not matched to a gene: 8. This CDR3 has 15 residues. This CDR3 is CASSETGSSNNEQFF. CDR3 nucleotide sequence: TGTGCCAGCAGCGAGACAGGGAGTTCCAACAATGAGCAGTTCTTC.

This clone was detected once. The CDR3 loop reads CASSYSTLRGRYGYTF. The CDR3, as DNA: TGTGCCAGCAGTTACTCCACCCTGCGGGGGAGGTATGGCTACACCTTC. The chain has TRBV6-5 and TRBJ1-2, with a weak D call TRBD1 (5 bases). V lost 0 bases and J 5 bases, leaving 16 bases between the germline ends. CDR3 length: 16 amino acids. Per the germline V gene, CDR1 is MNHEY and CDR2 is SVGAGI.

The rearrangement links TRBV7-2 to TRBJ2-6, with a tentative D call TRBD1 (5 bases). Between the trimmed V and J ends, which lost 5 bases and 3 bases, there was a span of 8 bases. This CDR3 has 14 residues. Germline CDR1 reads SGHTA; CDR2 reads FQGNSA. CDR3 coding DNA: TGTGCCAGCAGCGTCCAGGGTGGGGCCAACGTCCTGACTTTC. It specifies CASSVQGGANVLTF.

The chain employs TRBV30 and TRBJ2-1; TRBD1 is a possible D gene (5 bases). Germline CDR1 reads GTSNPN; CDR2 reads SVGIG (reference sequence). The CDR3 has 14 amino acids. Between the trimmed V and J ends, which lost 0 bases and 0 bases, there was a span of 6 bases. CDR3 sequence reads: CAWSVGDSYNEQFF. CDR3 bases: TGTGCCTGGAGTGTAGGGGACTCCTACAATGAGCAGTTCTTC.

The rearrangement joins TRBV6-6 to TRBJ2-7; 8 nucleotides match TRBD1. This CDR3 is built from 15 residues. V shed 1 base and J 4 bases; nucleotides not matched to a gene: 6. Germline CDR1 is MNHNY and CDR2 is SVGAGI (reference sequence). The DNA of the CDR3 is TGTGCCAGCAGTTACTTGGACAGGGAGATATACGAGCAGTACTTC. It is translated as CASSYLDREIYEQYF.

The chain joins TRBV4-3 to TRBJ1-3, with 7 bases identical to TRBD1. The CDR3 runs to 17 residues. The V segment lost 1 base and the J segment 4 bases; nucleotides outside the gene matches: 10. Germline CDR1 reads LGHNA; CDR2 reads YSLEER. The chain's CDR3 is CASSQGFFGGQGNTIYF. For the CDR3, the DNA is TGCGCCAGCAGCCAAGGTTTCTTTGGGGGACAGGGAAACACCATATATTTT.

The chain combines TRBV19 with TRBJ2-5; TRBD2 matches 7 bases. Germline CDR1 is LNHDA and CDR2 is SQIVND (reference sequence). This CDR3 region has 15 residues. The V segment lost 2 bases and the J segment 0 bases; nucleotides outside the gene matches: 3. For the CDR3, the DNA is TGTGCCAGTAGTATAAGAGGGAGGGACCAAGAGACCCAGTACTTC. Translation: CASSIRGRDQETQYF.

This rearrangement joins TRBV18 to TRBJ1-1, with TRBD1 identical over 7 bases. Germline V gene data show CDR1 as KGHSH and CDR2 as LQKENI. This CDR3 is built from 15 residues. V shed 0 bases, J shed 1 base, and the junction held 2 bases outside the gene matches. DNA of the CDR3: TGTGCCAGCTCACCACCAGGACAGGCGAACACTGAAGCTTTCTTT. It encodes CASSPPGQANTEAFF. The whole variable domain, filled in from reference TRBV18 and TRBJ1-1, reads NAGVMQNPRHLVRRRGQEARLRCSPMKGHSHVYWYRQLPEEGLKFMVYLQKENIIDESGMPKERFSAEFPKEGPSILRIQQVVRGDSAAYFCASSPPGQANTEAFFGQGTRLTVV.

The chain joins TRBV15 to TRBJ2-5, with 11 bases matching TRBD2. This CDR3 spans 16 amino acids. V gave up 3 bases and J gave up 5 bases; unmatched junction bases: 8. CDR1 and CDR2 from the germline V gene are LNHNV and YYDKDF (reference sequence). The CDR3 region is CATSRGIAGGLETQYF. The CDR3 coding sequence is TGTGCCACCAGCAGGGGCATAGCGGGGGGGCTGGAGACCCAGTACTTC.

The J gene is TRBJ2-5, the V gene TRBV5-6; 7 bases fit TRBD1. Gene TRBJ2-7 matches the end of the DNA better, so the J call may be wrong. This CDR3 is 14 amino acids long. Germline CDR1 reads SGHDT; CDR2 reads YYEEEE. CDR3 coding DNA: TGTGCCAGCAGCGCTTACAGGGGTACCTACGAGCAGTACTTC. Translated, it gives CASSAYRGTYEQYF.

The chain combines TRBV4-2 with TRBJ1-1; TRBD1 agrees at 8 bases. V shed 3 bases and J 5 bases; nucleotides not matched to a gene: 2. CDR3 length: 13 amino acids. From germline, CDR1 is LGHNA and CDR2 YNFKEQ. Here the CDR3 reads CASSHGQGTEAFF. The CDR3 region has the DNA TGTGCCAGCAGCCATGGACAGGGTACTGAAGCTTTCTTT.

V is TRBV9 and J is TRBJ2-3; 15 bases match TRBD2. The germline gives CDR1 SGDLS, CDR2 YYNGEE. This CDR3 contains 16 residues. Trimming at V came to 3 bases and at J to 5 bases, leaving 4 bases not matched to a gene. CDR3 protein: CASSAGTSGGLDTQYF. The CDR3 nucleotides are TGTGCCAGCAGCGCGGGGACTAGCGGGGGGTTAGATACGCAGTATTTT.

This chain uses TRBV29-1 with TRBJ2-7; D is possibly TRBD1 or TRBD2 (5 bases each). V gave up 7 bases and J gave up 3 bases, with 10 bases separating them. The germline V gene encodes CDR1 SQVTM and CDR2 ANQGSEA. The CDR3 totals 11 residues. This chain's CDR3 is CSAWGSYEQYF. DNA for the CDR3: TGCAGCGCGTGGGGGAGCTACGAGCAGTACTTC.

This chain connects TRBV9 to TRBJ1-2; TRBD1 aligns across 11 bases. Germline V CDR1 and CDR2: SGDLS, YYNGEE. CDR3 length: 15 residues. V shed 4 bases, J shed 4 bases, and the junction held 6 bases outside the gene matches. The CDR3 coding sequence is TGTGCCAGCAGCAGCCGGGACAGGGGGATCTATGGCTACACCTTC. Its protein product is CASSSRDRGIYGYTF. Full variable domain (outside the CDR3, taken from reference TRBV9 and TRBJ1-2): DSGVTQTPKHLITATGQRVTLRCSPRSGDLSVYWYQQSLDQGLQFLIQYYNGEERAKGNILERFSAQQFPDLHSELNLSSLELGDSALYFCASSSRDRGIYGYTFGSGTRLTVV.

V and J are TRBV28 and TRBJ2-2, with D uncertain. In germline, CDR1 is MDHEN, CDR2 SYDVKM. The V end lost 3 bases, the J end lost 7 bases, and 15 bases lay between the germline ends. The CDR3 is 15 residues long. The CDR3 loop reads CASSLSGAEVGELFF. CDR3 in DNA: TGTGCCAGCAGTTTGTCGGGTGCAGAGGTCGGGGAGCTGTTTTTT.